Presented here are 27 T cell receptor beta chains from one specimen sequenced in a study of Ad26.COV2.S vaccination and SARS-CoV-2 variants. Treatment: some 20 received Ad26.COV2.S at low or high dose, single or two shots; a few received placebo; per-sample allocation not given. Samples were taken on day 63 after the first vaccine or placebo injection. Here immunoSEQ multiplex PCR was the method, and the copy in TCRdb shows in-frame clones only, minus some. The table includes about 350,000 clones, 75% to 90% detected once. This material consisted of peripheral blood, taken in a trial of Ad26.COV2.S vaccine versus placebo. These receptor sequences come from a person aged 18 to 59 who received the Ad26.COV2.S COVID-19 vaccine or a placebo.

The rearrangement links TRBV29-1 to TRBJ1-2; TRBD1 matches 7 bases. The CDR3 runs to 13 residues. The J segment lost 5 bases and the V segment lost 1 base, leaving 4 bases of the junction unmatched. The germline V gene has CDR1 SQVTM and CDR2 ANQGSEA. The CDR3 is CSVEGDSIYGYTF. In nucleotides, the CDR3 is TGCAGCGTTGAAGGGGACAGTATATATGGCTACACCTTC.

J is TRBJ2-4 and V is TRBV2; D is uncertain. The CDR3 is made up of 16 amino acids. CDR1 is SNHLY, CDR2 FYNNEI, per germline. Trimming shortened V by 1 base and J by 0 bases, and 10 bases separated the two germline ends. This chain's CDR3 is CASSEVWSRAKNIQYF. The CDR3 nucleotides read TGTGCCAGCAGTGAAGTGTGGAGTCGAGCCAAAAACATTCAGTACTTC.

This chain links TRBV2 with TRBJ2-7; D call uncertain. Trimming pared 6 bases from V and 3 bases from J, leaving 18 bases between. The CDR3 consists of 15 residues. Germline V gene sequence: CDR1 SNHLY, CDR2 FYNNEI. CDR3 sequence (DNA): TGTGCCAGCAGAGGCGACTTCCTCGGAAGCTACGAGCAGTACTTC. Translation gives CASRGDFLGSYEQYF.

DNA for the CDR3: TGTGCCAGTAGTAGAGGGACTAGCAGTGCAGATACGCAGTATTTT. Protein sequence: CASSRGTSSADTQYF. This rearrangement joins TRBV19 to TRBJ2-3; 9 bases are a match to TRBD2. The CDR3 consists of 15 residues. The V gene end was trimmed by 4 bases and the J gene end by 4 bases; junction bases not matched to a gene: 6. Germline values: CDR1 LNHDA, CDR2 SQIVND (reference sequence).

CDR3 nucleotides: TGTGCCAGCAGTGTTGACAGGGAAACTGGAAACACCATATATTTT. Its translation is CASSVDRETGNTIYF. The chain is built from TRBV25-1 and TRBJ1-3; 7 nucleotides agree with TRBD1. The J segment lost 2 bases and the V segment lost 4 bases, leaving 5 bases of the junction unmatched. In germline, CDR1 is MGHDK, CDR2 SYGVNS. The CDR3 spans 15 residues. Variable domain in full (rest from reference TRBV25-1 and TRBJ1-3): EADIYQTPRYLVIGTGKKITLECSQTMGHDKMYWYQQDPGMELHLIHYSYGVNSTEKGDLSSESTVSRIRTEHFPLTLESARPSHTSQYLCASSVDRETGNTIYFGEGSWLTVV.

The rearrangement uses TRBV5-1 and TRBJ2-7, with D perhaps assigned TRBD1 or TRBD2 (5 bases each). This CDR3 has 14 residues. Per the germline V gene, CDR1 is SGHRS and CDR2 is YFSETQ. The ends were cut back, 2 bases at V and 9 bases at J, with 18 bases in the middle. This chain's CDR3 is CASSFSGRDGMQYF. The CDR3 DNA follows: TGCGCCAGCAGCTTTTCGGGACGGGACGGAATGCAGTACTTC.

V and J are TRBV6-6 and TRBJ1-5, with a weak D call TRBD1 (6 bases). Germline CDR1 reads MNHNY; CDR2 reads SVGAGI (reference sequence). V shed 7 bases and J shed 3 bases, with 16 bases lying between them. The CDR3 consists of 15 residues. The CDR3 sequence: CASIHGQYFNQPQHF. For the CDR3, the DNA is TGTGCCAGCATTCACGGACAGTACTTCAATCAGCCCCAGCATTTT.

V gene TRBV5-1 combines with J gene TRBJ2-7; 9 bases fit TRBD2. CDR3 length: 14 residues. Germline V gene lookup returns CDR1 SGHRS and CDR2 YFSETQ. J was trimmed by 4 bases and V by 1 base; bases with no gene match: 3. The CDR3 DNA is TGCGCCAGCAGCTTGTTAGCGGGAGTTTACGAGCAGTACTTC. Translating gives CASSLLAGVYEQYF.

CDR3 residues: CASRMGAGEGNTQYF. The CDR3 DNA reads as TGTGCCAGCAGGATGGGGGCGGGAGAAGGAAATACGCAGTATTTT. The V call is TRBV28, the J call TRBJ2-3, with D maybe TRBD2 (7 bases). V was clipped by 6 bases and J by 7 bases, with 20 bases between them. Germline CDR1 and CDR2: MDHEN and SYDVKM. The CDR3 is made up of 15 amino acids.

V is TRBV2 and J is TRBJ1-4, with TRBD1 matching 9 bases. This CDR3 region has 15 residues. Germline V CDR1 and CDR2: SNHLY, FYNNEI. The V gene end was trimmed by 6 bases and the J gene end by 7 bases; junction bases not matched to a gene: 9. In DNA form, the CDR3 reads TGTGCCAGCAGGGCGAACAGGGGGCGGGGTGAAAAACTGTTTTTT. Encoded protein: CASRANRGRGEKLFF.

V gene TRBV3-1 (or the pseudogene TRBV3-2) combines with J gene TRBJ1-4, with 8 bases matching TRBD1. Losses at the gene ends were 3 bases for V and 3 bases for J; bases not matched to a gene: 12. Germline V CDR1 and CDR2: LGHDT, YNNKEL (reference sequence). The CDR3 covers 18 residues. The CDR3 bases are TGTGCCAGCAGCCATCCCGCCGACAGGGGCGGCTCTAATGAAAAACTGTTTTTT. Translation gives CASSHPADRGGSNEKLFF.

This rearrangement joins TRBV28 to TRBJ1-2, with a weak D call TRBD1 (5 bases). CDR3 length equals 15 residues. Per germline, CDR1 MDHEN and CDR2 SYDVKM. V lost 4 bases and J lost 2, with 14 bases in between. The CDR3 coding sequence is TGTGCCAGCAGTTATCAGGGCCCCGCAAACTATGGCTACACCTTC. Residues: CASSYQGPANYGYTF.

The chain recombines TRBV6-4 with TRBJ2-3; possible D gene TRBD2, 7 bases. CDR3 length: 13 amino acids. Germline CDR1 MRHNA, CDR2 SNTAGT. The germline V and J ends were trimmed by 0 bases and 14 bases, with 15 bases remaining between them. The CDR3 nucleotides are TGTGCCAGCAGTGACTCGAGGGGGGGGCCCTTGTATTTT. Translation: CASSDSRGGPLYF.

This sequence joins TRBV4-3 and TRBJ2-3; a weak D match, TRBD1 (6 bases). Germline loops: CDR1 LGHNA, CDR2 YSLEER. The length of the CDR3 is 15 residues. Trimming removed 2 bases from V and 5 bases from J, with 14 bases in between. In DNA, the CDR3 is TGCGCCAGCAGCCAACAATACAGGGTTGAAGATACGCAGTATTTT. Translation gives CASSQQYRVEDTQYF.

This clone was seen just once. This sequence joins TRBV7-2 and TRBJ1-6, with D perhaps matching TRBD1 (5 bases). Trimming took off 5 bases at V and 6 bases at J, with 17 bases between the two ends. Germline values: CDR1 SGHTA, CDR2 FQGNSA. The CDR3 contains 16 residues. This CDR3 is CASSVRAGRVNSPLHF. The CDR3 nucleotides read TGTGCCAGCAGCGTAAGGGCAGGGAGGGTTAATTCACCCCTCCACTTT.

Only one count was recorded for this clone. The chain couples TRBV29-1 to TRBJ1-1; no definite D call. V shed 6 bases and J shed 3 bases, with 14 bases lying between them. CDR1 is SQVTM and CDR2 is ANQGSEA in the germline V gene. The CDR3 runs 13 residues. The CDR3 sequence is CSVAGLRDTEAFF. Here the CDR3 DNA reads TGCAGCGTCGCCGGACTAAGGGACACTGAAGCTTTCTTT.

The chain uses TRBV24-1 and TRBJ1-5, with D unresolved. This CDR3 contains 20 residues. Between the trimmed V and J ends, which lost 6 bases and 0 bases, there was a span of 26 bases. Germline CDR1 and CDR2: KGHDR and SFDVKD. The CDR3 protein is CATSPSTRGGSRVSNQPQHF. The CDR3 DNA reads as TGTGCCACCAGTCCCTCGACTCGGGGAGGGTCGCGCGTTAGCAATCAGCCCCAGCATTTT.

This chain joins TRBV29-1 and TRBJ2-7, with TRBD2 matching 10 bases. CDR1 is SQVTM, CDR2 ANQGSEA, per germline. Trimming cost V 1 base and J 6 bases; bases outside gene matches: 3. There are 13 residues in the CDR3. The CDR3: CSVEASGSLEQYF. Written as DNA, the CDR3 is TGCAGCGTTGAAGCTAGCGGGAGCCTCGAGCAGTACTTC.

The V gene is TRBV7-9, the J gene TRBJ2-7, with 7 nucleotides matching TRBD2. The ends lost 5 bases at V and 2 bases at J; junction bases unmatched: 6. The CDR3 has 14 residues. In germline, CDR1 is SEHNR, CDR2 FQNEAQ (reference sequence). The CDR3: CASSPSGFPYEQYF. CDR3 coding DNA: TGTGCCAGCAGCCCTAGCGGCTTCCCCTACGAGCAGTACTTC.

CDR3 in DNA: TGTGCCAGTAGGCGGGAGGGCCGAGAGACCCAGTACTTC. It translates to CASRREGRETQYF. The chain uses TRBV19 and TRBJ2-5; 9 nucleotides line up with TRBD2. V was pared by 6 bases and J by 4 bases, with 3 bases of the junction left unmatched. The CDR3 extends over 13 amino acids. CDR1 is LNHDA, CDR2 SQIVND, per germline (reference sequence).

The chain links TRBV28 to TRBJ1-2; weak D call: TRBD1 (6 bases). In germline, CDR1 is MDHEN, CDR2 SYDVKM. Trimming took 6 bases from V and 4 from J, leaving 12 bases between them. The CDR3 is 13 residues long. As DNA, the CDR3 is TGTGCCAGCAGCCTAGGAGGGGGCTATGGCTACACCTTC. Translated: CASSLGGGYGYTF.

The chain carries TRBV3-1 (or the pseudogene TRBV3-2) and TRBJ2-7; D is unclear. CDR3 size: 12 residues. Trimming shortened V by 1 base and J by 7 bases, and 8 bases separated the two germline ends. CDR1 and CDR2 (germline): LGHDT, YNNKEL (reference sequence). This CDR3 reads CASSQGSFEQYF. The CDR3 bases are TGTGCCAGCAGCCAAGGGTCCTTTGAGCAGTACTTC.

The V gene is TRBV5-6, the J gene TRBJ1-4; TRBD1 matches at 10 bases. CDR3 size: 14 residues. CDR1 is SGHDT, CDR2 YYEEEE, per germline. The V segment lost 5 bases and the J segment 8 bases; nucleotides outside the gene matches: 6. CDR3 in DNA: TGTGCCAGCAGTTCCGGGACAGGGGAGGAAAAACTGTTTTTT. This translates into CASSSGTGEEKLFF.

The CDR3 sequence: CASSGEGLAGRETQYF. The CDR3, as DNA: TGTGCCAGTAGTGGGGAAGGACTAGCGGGAAGAGAGACCCAGTACTTC. V is TRBV19 and J is TRBJ2-5, with 12 bases that match TRBD2. The CDR3 has 16 amino acids. Germline V gene lookup returns CDR1 LNHDA and CDR2 SQIVND (reference sequence). The ends lost 5 bases at V and 4 bases at J; junction bases unmatched: 8. The whole variable domain, remainder taken from reference TRBV19 and TRBJ2-5, is DGGITQSPKYLFRKEGQNVTLSCEQNLNHDAMYWYRQDPGQGLRLIYYSQIVNDFQKGDIAEGYSVSREKKESFPLTVTSAQKNPTAFYLCASSGEGLAGRETQYFGPGTRLLVL.

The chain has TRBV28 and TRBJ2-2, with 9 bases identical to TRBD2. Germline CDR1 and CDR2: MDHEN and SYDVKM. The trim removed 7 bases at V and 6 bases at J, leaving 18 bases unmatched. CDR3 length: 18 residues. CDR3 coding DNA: TGTGCCAGCAACGGCGGCGGGGGGGCCAAGGGACCTGCCGGGGAGCTGTTTTTT. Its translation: CASNGGGGAKGPAGELFF. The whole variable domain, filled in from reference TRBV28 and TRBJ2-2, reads DVKVTQSSRYLVKRTGEKVFLECVQDMDHENMFWYRQDPGLGLRLIYFSYDVKMKEKGDIPEGYSVSREKKERFSLILESASTNQTSMYLCASNGGGGAKGPAGELFFGEGSRLTVL.

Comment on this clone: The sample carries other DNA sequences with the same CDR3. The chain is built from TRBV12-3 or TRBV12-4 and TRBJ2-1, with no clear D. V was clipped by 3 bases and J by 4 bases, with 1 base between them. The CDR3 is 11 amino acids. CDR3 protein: CASSFYNEQFF. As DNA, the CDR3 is TGTGCCAGCAGTTTTTACAATGAGCAGTTCTTC.

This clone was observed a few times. Written as DNA, the CDR3 is TGTGCCACCAGTTTGGGAGTGAACACTGAAGCTTTCTTT. Translated: CATSLGVNTEAFF. The chain combines TRBV24-1 with TRBJ1-1; D is ambiguous. The V end was cut by 6 bases, the J end by 0 bases, with 7 bases between. The germline V gene has CDR1 KGHDR and CDR2 SFDVKD. This CDR3 is built from 13 residues.